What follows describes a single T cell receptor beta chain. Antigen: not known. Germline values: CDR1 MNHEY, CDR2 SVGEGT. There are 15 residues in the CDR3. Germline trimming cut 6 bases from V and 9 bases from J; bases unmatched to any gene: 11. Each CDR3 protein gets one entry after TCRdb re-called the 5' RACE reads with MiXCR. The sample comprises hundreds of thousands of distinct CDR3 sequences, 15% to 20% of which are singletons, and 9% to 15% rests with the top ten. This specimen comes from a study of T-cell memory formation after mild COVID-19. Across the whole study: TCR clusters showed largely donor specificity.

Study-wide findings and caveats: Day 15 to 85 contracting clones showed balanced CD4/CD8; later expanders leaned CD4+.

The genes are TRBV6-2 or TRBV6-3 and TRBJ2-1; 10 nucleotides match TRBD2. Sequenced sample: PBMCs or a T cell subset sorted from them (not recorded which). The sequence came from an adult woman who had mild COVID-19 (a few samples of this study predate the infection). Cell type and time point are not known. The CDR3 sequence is CASRLAGTSLREQFF. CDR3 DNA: TGTGCCAGCAGACTAGCGGGAACATCCCTCCGTGAGCAGTTCTTC.